One and the same sample provided the 28 T cell receptor beta chains below, sequenced in a study of Tregs in tolerant kidney transplant recipients. Produced via immunoSEQ multiplex PCR; TCRdb's table is partial and in-frame only. The sample contains roughly 69,000 clones, under 98% of which appear only once. This sample comprised Tregs from blood, obtained before the transplant. The receptors were gathered from a human donor who received a combined kidney and bone marrow transplant.

The J gene is TRBJ2-5, the V gene TRBV5-1; a weak D match, TRBD2 (6 bases). Deletions cut 0 bases from V and 6 bases from J, with 12 bases between. The germline gives CDR1 SGHRS, CDR2 YFSETQ. The CDR3 is 14 residues long. CDR3 sequence: CASSLALGGKTQYF. The CDR3 nucleotides read TGCGCCAGCAGCTTGGCGCTTGGGGGGAAGACCCAGTACTTC.

The chain carries TRBV5-1 and TRBJ2-5; 7 nucleotides align to TRBD2. There are 14 residues in the CDR3. The germline CDR1 and CDR2 sequences are SGHRS and YFSETQ. The junction had 4 bases not matched to a gene; V was cut back by 0 bases and J by 5 bases. The CDR3 protein is CASSLGGGRETQYF. The CDR3 DNA is TGCGCCAGCAGCTTGGGCGGGGGTCGCGAGACCCAGTACTTC.

J is TRBJ1-3 and V is TRBV18; 8 bases align to TRBD1. CDR1 and CDR2 from the germline V gene are KGHSH and LQKENI. Unmatched junction bases numbered 2, after V lost 4 bases and J lost 0 bases. The CDR3 has 15 residues. CDR3 amino acids: CASSRGQDSGNTIYF. The CDR3 nucleotides are TGTGCCAGCTCACGGGGACAGGACTCTGGAAACACCATATATTTT. Together with reference TRBV18 and TRBJ1-3, the CDR3 gives the full variable domain: NAGVMQNPRHLVRRRGQEARLRCSPMKGHSHVYWYRQLPEEGLKFMVYLQKENIIDESGMPKERFSAEFPKEGPSILRIQQVVRGDSAAYFCASSRGQDSGNTIYFGEGSWLTVV.

The rearrangement uses TRBV5-4 and TRBJ2-1; the match to TRBD2 covers 14 bases. V gave up 3 bases and J gave up 0 bases; unmatched junction bases: 8. The CDR3 spans 19 residues. CDR1 is SGHNT and CDR2 is YYREEE in the germline V gene (reference sequence). This CDR3 reads CASSSLRGTSGSSYNEQFF. The CDR3 DNA sequence: TGTGCCAGCAGCTCCCTGAGGGGGACTAGCGGGAGCTCCTACAATGAGCAGTTCTTC.

V and J are TRBV6-6 and TRBJ2-4; maybe TRBD2 (5 bases). This CDR3 comprises 14 residues. Germline lookup yields CDR1 MNHNY and CDR2 SVGAGI (reference sequence). V dropped 8 bases and J dropped 2 bases, with 13 bases sitting between them. CDR3 region: CASRRGAPKNIQYF. The CDR3 DNA sequence: TGTGCCAGCCGACGGGGTGCACCCAAAAACATTCAGTACTTC.

This clone was detected once. The chain carries TRBV5-1 and TRBJ1-2; 8 bases align to TRBD1. V shed 4 bases, J shed 6 bases, and the junction held 8 bases outside the gene matches. Germline V gives CDR1 SGHRS, CDR2 YFSETQ. The CDR3 runs to 14 residues. The CDR3 spells CASSTGQGGNGYTF. The CDR3 DNA reads TGCGCCAGCAGCACCGGACAGGGAGGCAATGGCTACACCTTC.

This sequence joins TRBV29-1 and TRBJ1-2, with 7 bases aligning to TRBD1. With 7 bases clipped from V and 1 base from J, the junction kept 3 bases outside the gene matches. The CDR3 runs 12 residues. CDR1 and CDR2 (germline): SQVTM, ANQGSEA. CDR3 in DNA: TGCAGCGCGACAGGGATTAACTATGGCTACACCTTC. The encoded protein is CSATGINYGYTF.

This chain connects TRBV14 to TRBJ1-2; possible D gene TRBD1, 5 bases. The germline gives CDR1 SGHDN, CDR2 FVKESK. The length of the CDR3 is 15 residues. The V gene lost 6 bases and the J gene lost 4 bases, with 18 bases spanning the gap. The CDR3 DNA is TGTGCCAGCAGTCCCAAACCCGACAGCTTCTATGGCTACACCTTC. Translating it yields CASSPKPDSFYGYTF.

The rearrangement uses TRBV2 and TRBJ2-5; D is perhaps TRBD2 (5 bases). Trimming left V 7 bases short and J 3 bases short, with 9 bases between. The CDR3 has 12 residues. Germline CDR1 is SNHLY and CDR2 is FYNNEI. The CDR3 sequence: CASTRTEETQYF. In DNA, the CDR3 is TGTGCCAGCACACGGACTGAAGAGACCCAGTACTTC.

The chain has TRBV4-2 and TRBJ2-3; D may be TRBD2 (7 bases). Trimming removed 1 base at V and 3 bases at J, with 20 bases between. Germline V gives CDR1 LGHNA, CDR2 YNFKEQ. This CDR3 spans 18 amino acids. The CDR3 sequence: CASSQAFGRGAKTDTQYF. DNA for the CDR3: TGTGCCAGCAGCCAAGCCTTCGGACGGGGGGCGAAAACAGATACGCAGTATTTT.

J is TRBJ2-1 and V is TRBV7-2; 10 bases fit TRBD2. Germline V CDR1 and CDR2: SGHTA, FQGNSA. This CDR3 is built from 17 residues. V lost 0 bases, J lost 2 bases, and 4 bases stayed unmatched. CDR3 DNA: TGTGCCAGCAGCTTAGCCAGAGCGGGAGGGCCCTACAATGAGCAGTTCTTC. Residues: CASSLARAGGPYNEQFF.

This chain joins TRBV5-8 and TRBJ1-5; D call uncertain. The CDR3 has 13 amino acids. Germline CDR1 is SGHTS and CDR2 is YDEGEE. Trimming removed 0 bases at V and 5 bases at J, with 6 bases between. The CDR3 DNA reads as TGTGCCAGCAGCTTGGTGAGTTATCAGCCCCAGCATTTT. Amino acids: CASSLVSYQPQHF.

The chain carries TRBV5-4 and TRBJ2-3, with 7 bases that match TRBD2. J gave up 2 bases and V 4 bases, and 10 bases lay outside the gene matches. From germline, CDR1 is SGHNT and CDR2 YYREEE (reference sequence). The CDR3 covers 16 residues. For the CDR3, the DNA is TGTGCCAGCAGCCCCCCCGCTAGCGGAACCACAGATACGCAGTATTTT. This translates into CASSPPASGTTDTQYF.

The chain couples TRBV29-1 to TRBJ2-7, with a weak D call TRBD1 (6 bases). The CDR3 totals 11 residues. CDR1 and CDR2 (germline): SQVTM, ANQGSEA. The V and J ends lost 4 bases and 7 bases respectively, with 11 bases between them. The CDR3, as DNA: TGCAGCGTTGCCCCAGGGGAAGAGCAGTACTTC. Its translation: CSVAPGEEQYF.

The rearrangement uses TRBV18 and TRBJ2-5; no firm D call. The V gene's germline CDR1 is KGHSH and CDR2 LQKENI. The CDR3 totals 14 residues. Trimming pared 6 bases from V and 1 base from J, leaving 12 bases between. CDR3 bases: TGTGCCAGCTCTGGAACAGCTTTCCAAGAGACCCAGTACTTC. Encoded protein: CASSGTAFQETQYF.

The V gene is TRBV5-4, the J gene TRBJ2-3; tentatively, D is TRBD1 (6 bases). V shed 4 bases and J shed 7 bases, with 19 bases lying between them. This CDR3 is 15 amino acids long. Per germline, CDR1 SGHNT and CDR2 YYREEE (reference sequence). The CDR3 loop reads CASSTRDTGGYTQYF. The CDR3, as DNA: TGTGCCAGCAGCACCCGGGACACCGGAGGATATACGCAGTATTTT.

This clone was recorded a few times. The chain combines TRBV7-2 with TRBJ1-4, with 7 bases lining up with TRBD1. There are 15 residues in the CDR3. With 0 bases clipped from V and 8 bases from J, the junction kept 6 bases outside the gene matches. From germline, CDR1 is SGHTA and CDR2 FQGNSA. The CDR3 is CASSLAGTDGEKLFF. For the CDR3, the DNA is TGTGCCAGCAGCTTAGCCGGGACAGATGGCGAAAAACTGTTTTTT.

The chain joins TRBV7-8 to TRBJ1-5; D gene ambiguous. Germline lookup yields CDR1 SGHVS and CDR2 FQNEAQ. The CDR3 loop spans 15 amino acids. V was trimmed by 4 bases and J by 2 bases, leaving 12 bases between them. The CDR3 reads CASSSLAGGNQPQHF. CDR3 bases: TGTGCCAGCAGCTCGCTGGCGGGTGGCAATCAGCCCCAGCATTTT.

This chain uses TRBV28 with TRBJ1-1; D not resolved. The V gene's germline CDR1 is MDHEN and CDR2 SYDVKM. V was trimmed by 2 bases and J by 5 bases, leaving 6 bases between them. The CDR3 is made up of 12 amino acids. CDR3 DNA: TGTGCCAGCAGTTTACAGGCAACTGAAGCTTTCTTT. Its protein product is CASSLQATEAFF.

The chain couples TRBV5-1 to TRBJ2-1, with 10 bases that match TRBD2. Losses at the gene ends were 3 bases for V and 7 bases for J; bases not matched to a gene: 7. The CDR3 length is 15 residues. CDR1 and CDR2 from the germline V gene are SGHRS and YFSETQ. The DNA for the CDR3 is TGCGCCAGCAGCTACCTAGCGGGAGTCAGGAATGAGCAGTTCTTC. It is translated as CASSYLAGVRNEQFF.

The chain carries TRBV7-2 and TRBJ1-1, with 7 bases identical to TRBD1. Germline V gene lookup returns CDR1 SGHTA and CDR2 FQGNSA. The length of the CDR3 is 15 residues. J was trimmed by 10 bases and V by 3 bases; bases with no gene match: 14. CDR3 protein: CASSFSTGVPAVAFF. The CDR3 DNA follows: TGTGCCAGCAGCTTTAGCACAGGGGTGCCAGCAGTAGCTTTCTTT.

The V and J genes are TRBV7-2 and TRBJ2-3; 9 positions agree with TRBD2. Trimming at V came to 4 bases and at J to 0 bases, leaving 8 bases not matched to a gene. CDR1 and CDR2 from the germline V gene are SGHTA and FQGNSA. CDR3 length equals 17 residues. The CDR3 DNA reads as TGTGCCAGCAGCTGGGGTTTGCTAGCGGGGAGCACAGATACGCAGTATTTT. Translating it yields CASSWGLLAGSTDTQYF. The full variable domain, rest sourced from reference TRBV7-2 and TRBJ2-3, is GAGVSQSPSNKVTEKGKDVELRCDPISGHTALYWYRQSLGQGLEFLIYFQGNSAPDKSGLPSDRFSAERTGGSVSTLTIQRTQQEDSAVYLCASSWGLLAGSTDTQYFGPGTRLTVL.

The chain couples TRBV19 to TRBJ1-5, with 7 bases matching TRBD1. This CDR3 is built from 17 residues. Trimming removed 4 bases from V and 4 bases from J; junction bases left unmatched: 13. The germline V gene has CDR1 LNHDA and CDR2 SQIVND (reference sequence). The CDR3 DNA reads as TGTGCCAGTAGTACAAGTAGGACAGGCGGAAGGAATCAGCCCCAGCATTTT. This codes for CASSTSRTGGRNQPQHF. Full variable domain (remainder filled in from reference TRBV19 and TRBJ1-5): DGGITQSPKYLFRKEGQNVTLSCEQNLNHDAMYWYRQDPGQGLRLIYYSQIVNDFQKGDIAEGYSVSREKKESFPLTVTSAQKNPTAFYLCASSTSRTGGRNQPQHFGDGTRLSIL.

The chain joins TRBV29-1 to TRBJ2-5, with TRBD1 identical over 9 bases. The DNA matches TRBJ2-7 better at its end, which makes the J call doubtful. Germline assignment: CDR1 SQVTM and CDR2 ANQGSEA. The CDR3 runs to 14 residues. CDR3 coding DNA: TGCAGCGTGGGAACCGGGACAGGGCCCTACGAGCAGTACTTC. It translates to CSVGTGTGPYEQYF.

The rearrangement uses TRBV5-1 and TRBJ2-1; 7 bases fit TRBD2. V gave up 2 bases and J gave up 4 bases; unmatched junction bases: 15. Germline-derived CDR1 and CDR2 are SGHRS and YFSETQ. This CDR3 has 18 amino acids. CDR3 protein: CASSFGGRAPTIYNEQFF. In DNA form, the CDR3 reads TGCGCCAGCAGCTTTGGCGGGAGAGCACCTACTATATACAATGAGCAGTTCTTC.

A remark on this clone: No DNA is shown, since the ends of the CDR3 on it are uncertain; the CDR3 is the one TCRdb lists. This chain connects TRBV4-1 to TRBJ2-7; TRBD1 was called by the table and not checked on the DNA. Germline V lookup: CDR1 MGHRA, CDR2 YSYEKL. Including both end residues, the CDR3 is 13 amino acids long. The CDR3 here is CASSQAWGQGTYF.

The V and J genes are TRBV6-1 and TRBJ2-7; tentatively, D is TRBD1 (6 bases). This CDR3 spans 13 amino acids. Germline values: CDR1 MNHNS, CDR2 SASEGT. V lost 10 bases and J lost 2, with 15 bases in between. The CDR3 region is CATDYRETYEQYF. In nucleotides, the CDR3 is TGTGCCACCGACTACAGGGAAACCTACGAGCAGTACTTC.

The gene calls are TRBV5-1 and TRBJ1-2; D possibly corresponds to TRBD1 (6 bases). Germline values: CDR1 SGHRS, CDR2 YFSETQ. This CDR3 is 15 amino acids long. V was shortened by 0 bases and J by 0 bases, with 9 bases between the two germline ends. The CDR3 loop is CASSLEGTPNYGYTF. CDR3 in DNA: TGCGCCAGCAGCTTGGAAGGGACACCTAACTATGGCTACACCTTC.